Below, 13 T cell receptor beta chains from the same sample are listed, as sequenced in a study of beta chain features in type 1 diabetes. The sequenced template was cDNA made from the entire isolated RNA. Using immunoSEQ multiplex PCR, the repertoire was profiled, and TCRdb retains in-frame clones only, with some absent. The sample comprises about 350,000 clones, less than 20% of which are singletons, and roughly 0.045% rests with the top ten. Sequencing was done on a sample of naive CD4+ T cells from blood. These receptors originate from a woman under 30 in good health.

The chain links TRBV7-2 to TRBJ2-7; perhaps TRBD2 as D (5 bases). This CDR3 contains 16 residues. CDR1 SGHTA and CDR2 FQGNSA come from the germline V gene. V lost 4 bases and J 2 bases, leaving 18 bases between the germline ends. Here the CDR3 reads CASSSRGAVDTYEQYF. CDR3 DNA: TGTGCCAGCAGCTCCCGGGGAGCGGTGGATACCTACGAGCAGTACTTC.

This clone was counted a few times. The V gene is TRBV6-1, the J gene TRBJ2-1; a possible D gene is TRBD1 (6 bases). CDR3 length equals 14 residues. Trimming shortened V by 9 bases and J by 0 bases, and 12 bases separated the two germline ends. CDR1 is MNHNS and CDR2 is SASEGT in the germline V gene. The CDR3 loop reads CASIRDNSYNEQFF. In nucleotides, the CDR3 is TGTGCCAGTATCCGGGACAACTCCTACAATGAGCAGTTCTTC.

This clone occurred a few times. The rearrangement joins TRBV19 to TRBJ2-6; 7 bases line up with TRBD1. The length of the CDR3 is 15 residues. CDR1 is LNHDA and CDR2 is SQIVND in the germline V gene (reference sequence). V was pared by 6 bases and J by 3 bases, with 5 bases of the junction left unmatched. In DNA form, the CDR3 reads TGTGCCAGTAGACCCGACAGGGTTGGGGCCAACGTCCTGACTTTC. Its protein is CASRPDRVGANVLTF.

The CDR3 nucleotides read TGTGCCACCAGCAGCAAAAGACAGGCTTCTGGAAACACCATATATTTT. This translates into CATSSKRQASGNTIYF. This chain links TRBV15 with TRBJ1-3; TRBD1 might be the D (6 bases). This CDR3 region has 16 residues. The germline V gene encodes CDR1 LNHNV and CDR2 YYDKDF (reference sequence). The ends were cut back, 3 bases at V and 1 base at J, with 13 bases in the middle.

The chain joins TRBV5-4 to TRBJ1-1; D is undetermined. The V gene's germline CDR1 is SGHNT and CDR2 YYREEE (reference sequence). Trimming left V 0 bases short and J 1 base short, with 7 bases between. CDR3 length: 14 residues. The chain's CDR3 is CASSLESRNTEAFF. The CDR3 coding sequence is TGTGCCAGCAGCTTGGAAAGTAGGAACACTGAAGCTTTCTTT.

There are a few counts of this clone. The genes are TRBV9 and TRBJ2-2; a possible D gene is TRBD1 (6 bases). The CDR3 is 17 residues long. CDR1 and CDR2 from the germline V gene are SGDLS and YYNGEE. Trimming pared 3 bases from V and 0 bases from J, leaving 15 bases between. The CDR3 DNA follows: TGTGCCAGCAGCGCAAAGACAGGACTGACGAACACCGGGGAGCTGTTTTTT. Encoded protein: CASSAKTGLTNTGELFF.

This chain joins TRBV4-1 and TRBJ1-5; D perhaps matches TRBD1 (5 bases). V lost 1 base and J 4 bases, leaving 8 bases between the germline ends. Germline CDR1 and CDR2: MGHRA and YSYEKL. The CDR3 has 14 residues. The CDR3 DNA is TGCGCCAGCAGCCAAGGACAGAGAAATCAGCCCCAGCATTTT. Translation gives CASSQGQRNQPQHF.

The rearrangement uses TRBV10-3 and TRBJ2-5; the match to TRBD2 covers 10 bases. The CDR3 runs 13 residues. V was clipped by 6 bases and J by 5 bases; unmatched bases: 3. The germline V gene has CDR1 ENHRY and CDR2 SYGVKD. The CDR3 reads CAIRGTSAETQYF. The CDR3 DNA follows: TGTGCCATCAGGGGGACTAGCGCGGAGACCCAGTACTTC.

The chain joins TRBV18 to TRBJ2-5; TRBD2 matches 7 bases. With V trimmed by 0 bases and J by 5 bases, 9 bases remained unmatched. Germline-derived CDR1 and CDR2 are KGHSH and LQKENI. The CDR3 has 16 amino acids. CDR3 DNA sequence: TGTGCCAGCTCACCACCGTCCATGATGGGAGGGGAGACCCAGTACTTC. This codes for CASSPPSMMGGETQYF.

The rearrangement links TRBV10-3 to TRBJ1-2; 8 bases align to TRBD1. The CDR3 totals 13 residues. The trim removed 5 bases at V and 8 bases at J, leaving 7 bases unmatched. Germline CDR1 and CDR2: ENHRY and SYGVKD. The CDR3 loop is CAISPDRERGYTF. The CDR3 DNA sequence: TGTGCCATCAGTCCGGACAGGGAAAGAGGCTACACCTTC.

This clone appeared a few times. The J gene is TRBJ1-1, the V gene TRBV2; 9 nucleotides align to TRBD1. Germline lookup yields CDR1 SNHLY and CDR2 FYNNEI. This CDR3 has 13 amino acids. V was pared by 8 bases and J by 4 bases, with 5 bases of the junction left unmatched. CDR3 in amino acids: CASFETGGTEAFF. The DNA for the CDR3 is TGTGCCAGCTTTGAGACAGGGGGCACTGAAGCTTTCTTT.

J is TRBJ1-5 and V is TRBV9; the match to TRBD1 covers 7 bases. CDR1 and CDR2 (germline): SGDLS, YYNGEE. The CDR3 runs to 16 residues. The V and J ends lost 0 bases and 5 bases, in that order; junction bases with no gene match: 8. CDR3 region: CASSVVTGAFDQPQHF. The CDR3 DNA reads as TGTGCCAGCAGCGTAGTCACAGGGGCGTTCGATCAGCCCCAGCATTTT.

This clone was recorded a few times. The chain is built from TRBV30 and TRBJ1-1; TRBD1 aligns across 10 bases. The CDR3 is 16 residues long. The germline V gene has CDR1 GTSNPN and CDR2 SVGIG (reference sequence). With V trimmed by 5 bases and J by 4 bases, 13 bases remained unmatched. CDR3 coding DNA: TGTGCCTGGGGCACTTGGACAGGGGGTGCGGGCACTGAAGCTTTCTTT. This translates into CAWGTWTGGAGTEAFF. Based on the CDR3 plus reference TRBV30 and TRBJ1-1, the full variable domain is SQTIHQWPATLVQPVGSPLSLECTVEGTSNPNLYWYRQAAGRGLQLLFYSVGIGQISSEVPQNLSASRPQDRQFILSSKKLLLSDSGFYLCAWGTWTGGAGTEAFFGQGTRLTVV.